The TCR beta chain under discussion was sequenced for a study of T cells in Graves' hyperthyroidism and ophthalmopathy. Study conclusions and caveats: In validation, the model predicted ophthalmopathy. These predictions came a median about 6.2 months before onset.

Template material for amplifying TCR beta CDR3 regions consisted of RNA transcripts. During a first-round RT-PCR of the TCR CDR3, the HTBI primer set was used. TCRdb re-derived calls from the multiplex PCR reads in MiXCR, one entry per CDR3 protein. Of approximately 600,000 distinct CDR3 sequences in the sample, less than 25% were seen once. Subjects with ophthalmopathy showed a Clinical Activity Score no lower than 3, a NOSPECS grade no lower than 4, and a duration shorter than 3 months. Exclusions: uncontrolled infection, other autoimmune disease, pregnancy, lactation. Note on this clonotype: Its antigen is not known.

The source is a man aged 25 to 40 with Graves' ophthalmopathy. Sequences were obtained from blood.

The CDR3 sequence is CSARARGSAGYNEQFF. In DNA, the CDR3 is TGCAGTGCTAGAGCCCGGGGGTCGGCTGGCTACAATGAGCAGTTCTTC. The chain links TRBV20-1 to TRBJ2-1; maybe TRBD2 (6 bases). Germline lookup yields CDR1 DFQATT and CDR2 SNEGSKA (reference sequence). CDR3 length: 16 amino acids. Trimming pared 1 base from V and 3 bases from J, leaving 16 bases between.